The 3 T cell receptor beta chains given below trace back to one sample, sequenced in a study of low-dose radiotherapy and immunotherapy resistance in tumors. The time point is: before trial treatment. Primers targeting TRAV and TRBV primed first-strand cDNA, covering alpha and beta chains. With a constant-region primer and a V-primer adapter, TCRs were subjected to 20 to 25 PCR cycles of amplification. TCRdb used MiXCR to reprocess the reads, holding one entry per CDR3 protein. The data contain 64,000 or so distinct CDR3 sequences, 26% of them seen just once; the ten biggest clones take up 6% to 7%. The sequences come from PBMCs, collected before treatment. The receptors shown here come from a male donor with rectosigmoid adenocarcinoma.

This clonotype was detected ten times or more. This chain connects TRBV4-1 to TRBJ1-5; no definite D call. In germline, CDR1 is MGHRA, CDR2 YSYEKL. V lost 0 bases, J lost 2 bases, and 8 bases lay in between. There are 15 residues in the CDR3. CDR3 residues: CASSQDRQRNQPQHF. CDR3 sequence (DNA): TGCGCCAGCAGCCAAGATAGGCAACGCAATCAGCCCCAGCATTTT.

This clonotype was seen at least ten times. The CDR3, as DNA: TGTGCCAGCAGGACTCCGGACAGGAGCTCTGGGACCCTCCACTTT. It is translated as CASRTPDRSSGTLHF. The chain has TRBV6-2 or TRBV6-3 and TRBJ1-6; 7 bases agree with TRBD1. The CDR3 has 15 amino acids. The V gene end was trimmed by 6 bases and the J gene end by 14 bases; junction bases not matched to a gene: 16. Germline V gene lookup returns CDR1 MNHEY and CDR2 SVGEGT.

This clonotype was observed at least ten times. This chain joins TRBV6-2 or TRBV6-3 and TRBJ1-2; D call uncertain. This CDR3 contains 13 residues. V gave up 6 bases and J gave up 0 bases, with 8 bases separating them. CDR1 and CDR2 (germline): MNHEY, SVGEGT. The CDR3 sequence is CASSHQTNYGYTF. The CDR3 region has the DNA TGTGCCAGCAGCCACCAGACTAACTATGGCTACACCTTC.